The sequence of this T cell receptor (beta chain) was determined in a study of blood T cells in healthy people across ages. This clonotype was seen many times. Sample-barcoded 5' priming and a J-beta primer mix drove a second PCR of roughly 6 to 12 cycles. TCRdb analysed the 5' RACE reads with MiXCR anew, one entry per CDR3 protein. The sample shows some 1.6 million distinct CDR3 sequences, almost 35% of them seen only once. The source of this sequence is a woman aged 30 to 39 in good health. Sequencing used blood.

The CDR3: CASSYGTKGEQFF. The CDR3 coding sequence is TGTGCCAGCAGCTATGGAACTAAGGGTGAGCAGTTCTTC. This chain joins TRBV6-5 and TRBJ2-1; D is undetermined. Germline CDR1 MNHEY, CDR2 SVGAGI. Trimming cost V 6 bases and J 9 bases, with 15 bases left between them. CDR3 size: 13 residues.